This TCR beta chain was recorded in a study of OX40 agonist ivuxolimab in advanced cancers. On the study more broadly: At doses from 0.01 to 10 mg/kg, patients were given intravenous ivuxolimab every 2 weeks.

Researchers took blood at baseline, on cycle 4 day 1, and on cycle 7 day 1. Only in-frame clones appear in the TCRdb table, and some are missing; sequencing was by immunoSEQ multiplex PCR. The table shows about 150,000 clones, with about nine tenths occurring only once. This CDR3 contains 19 residues. Germline CDR1 is SGHTA and CDR2 is FQGNSA. Trimming pared 5 bases from V and 2 bases from J, leaving 27 bases between. The TCR originated in an adult with an advanced solid tumor such as melanoma, head and neck, liver or kidney cancer. The chain has TRBV7-2 and TRBJ1-2; a possible D gene is TRBD1 (6 bases). The sample in question was CD4+ or CD8+ T cells sorted from blood, obtained in a trial of the OX40 agonist ivuxolimab. For the CDR3, the DNA is TGTGCCAGCAGCGCGCATTATAGGGGTGGGGGCGCTAAGAACTATGGCTACACCTTC. Protein product: CASSAHYRGGGAKNYGYTF. The whole variable domain, filled in from reference TRBV7-2 and TRBJ1-2, reads GAGVSQSPSNKVTEKGKDVELRCDPISGHTALYWYRQSLGQGLEFLIYFQGNSAPDKSGLPSDRFSAERTGGSVSTLTIQRTQQEDSAVYLCASSAHYRGGGAKNYGYTFGSGTRLTVV.